This T cell receptor (beta chain) comes out of a study of blood T cell repertoires in COVID-19. This CDR3 has 14 amino acids. Looked up from germline, CDR1 is GTSNPN and CDR2 is SVGIG (reference sequence). V was clipped by 0 bases and J by 2 bases, with 10 bases between them. The table came from immunoSEQ multiplex PCR; TCRdb's copy has only in-frame clones and leaves some out. Altogether about 300,000 clones are present, over 85% being singletons, with the ten largest covering 2.5% to 3.5%. The chain joins TRBV30 to TRBJ1-2; no clear D. Input material: PBMCs or T cells enriched from blood (not recorded which). The receptor was derived from a woman aged 45-59 years who had been exposed to COVID-19. CDR3 bases: TGTGCCTGGAGTGTAGGAGTTTTCAACTATGGCTACACCTTC. Translated, it gives CAWSVGVFNYGYTF.